A single sample is the source of the 15 T cell receptor beta chains below, sequenced in a study of cytomegalovirus exposure and HLA in healthy donors. PCR was performed using 60 Vbeta and 13 Jbeta primers. The protocol was immunoSEQ multiplex PCR, while the TCRdb copy is restricted to in-frame clones and leaves out a portion. The sample consists of roughly 110,000 clones, about 64% of them appearing once. Input material: PBMCs. These receptor sequences come from a man aged 18 to 29 in good health and CMV-seropositive.

The genes are TRBV19 and TRBJ1-4; D is ambiguous. The CDR3 contains 16 residues. Looked up from germline, CDR1 is LNHDA and CDR2 is SQIVND (reference sequence). The ends were cut back, 1 base at V and 0 bases at J, with 9 bases in the middle. CDR3 amino acids: CASSIGTVATNEKLFF. The CDR3 DNA sequence: TGTGCCAGTAGTATAGGAACGGTGGCAACTAATGAAAAACTGTTTTTT.

The rearrangement joins TRBV7-6 to TRBJ1-1, with 7 bases matching TRBD1. The V and J ends lost 1 base and 0 bases, in that order; junction bases with no gene match: 2. CDR1 and CDR2 from the germline V gene are SGHVS and FNYEAQ. CDR3 length: 15 residues. CDR3 region: CASSLEGQMNTEAFF. CDR3 bases: TGTGCCAGCAGCTTAGAGGGACAGATGAACACTGAAGCTTTCTTT.

This rearrangement joins TRBV5-4 to TRBJ1-4; 7 nucleotides match TRBD1. Germline loops: CDR1 SGHNT, CDR2 YYREEE (reference sequence). V gave up 0 bases and J gave up 0 bases; unmatched junction bases: 2. This CDR3 is built from 16 residues. The CDR3 DNA follows: TGTGCCAGCAGCTTGGGAGGGGGCTCAACTAATGAAAAACTGTTTTTT. Translating gives CASSLGGGSTNEKLFF.

A single count supports this clone. CDR3: CASSLSGLREKLFF. The CDR3 DNA reads TGTGCCAGCAGCCTCTCAGGTTTGCGTGAAAAACTGTTTTTT. The chain uses TRBV7-6 and TRBJ1-4; D remains ambiguous. The CDR3 contains 14 residues. Trimming cost V 5 bases and J 7 bases, with 14 bases left between them. Germline CDR1 is SGHVS and CDR2 is FNYEAQ.

The chain joins TRBV5-6 to TRBJ2-6; 11 bases align to TRBD2. Germline lookup yields CDR1 SGHDT and CDR2 YYEEEE. The CDR3 loop spans 18 amino acids. Losses at the gene ends were 4 bases for V and 0 bases for J; bases not matched to a gene: 6. CDR3 in DNA: TGTGCCAGCAGCAGTAGCGGGGGGGCCTACTCTGGGGCCAACGTCCTGACTTTC. Its translation: CASSSSGGAYSGANVLTF.

This chain links TRBV7-6 with TRBJ1-2; 8 positions match TRBD1. Looked up from germline, CDR1 is SGHVS and CDR2 is FNYEAQ. Germline trimming cut 1 base from V and 4 bases from J; bases unmatched to any gene: 5. The CDR3 covers 15 residues. CDR3 residues: CASSLGGTGFYGYTF. The CDR3 DNA reads as TGTGCCAGCAGCTTAGGCGGGACAGGCTTCTATGGCTACACCTTC.

The chain links TRBV10-2 to TRBJ2-5, with TRBD2 matching over 10 bases. V was pared by 8 bases and J by 7 bases, with 7 bases of the junction left unmatched. Germline CDR1 is WSHSY and CDR2 is SAAADI. The CDR3 is 13 amino acids. The CDR3 DNA follows: TGCGCCAGCGGCGCTAGCGGGGGTGTGACCCAGTACTTC. As protein: CASGASGGVTQYF.

The CDR3 sequence is CASSSDRVWSSGANVLTF. The CDR3 coding sequence is TGTGCCAGCAGTTCAGACAGGGTCTGGAGCTCTGGGGCCAACGTCCTGACTTTC. The rearrangement links TRBV28 to TRBJ2-6; 7 positions agree with TRBD1. CDR3 size: 18 residues. The trim removed 4 bases at V and 0 bases at J, leaving 9 bases unmatched. CDR1 and CDR2 from the germline V gene are MDHEN and SYDVKM.

This rearrangement joins TRBV7-2 to TRBJ2-5, with a weak D call TRBD1 (6 bases). V gave up 1 base and J gave up 6 bases, with 18 bases separating them. The V gene's germline CDR1 is SGHTA and CDR2 FQGNSA. The CDR3 runs to 16 residues. CDR3 sequence: CASSLGGQGLMKTQYF. CDR3 coding DNA: TGTGCCAGCAGCTTAGGGGGGCAGGGGTTGATGAAGACCCAGTACTTC.

The rearrangement joins TRBV27 to TRBJ2-7, with D perhaps TRBD2 (6 bases). The V gene's germline CDR1 is MNHEY and CDR2 SMNVEV (reference sequence). Between the trimmed V and J ends, which lost 5 bases and 3 bases, there was a span of 14 bases. The CDR3 sequence is 14 residues long. The CDR3 bases are TGTGCCAGCAGTCCGAGTGCGGGGATCTACGAGCAGTACGTC. It specifies CASSPSAGIYEQYV.

The V and J genes are TRBV5-1 and TRBJ1-1, with TRBD1 matching over 9 bases. V shed 4 bases, J shed 5 bases, and the junction held 12 bases outside the gene matches. The CDR3 runs to 16 residues. Germline CDR1 and CDR2: SGHRS and YFSETQ. This chain's CDR3 is CASSRNPGQGGTEAFF. The CDR3 nucleotides read TGCGCCAGCAGCCGGAATCCGGGACAGGGCGGAACTGAAGCTTTCTTT.

The chain is built from TRBV6-1 and TRBJ2-1; 9 bases agree with TRBD1. V lost 6 bases, J lost 4 bases, and 4 bases stayed unmatched. The CDR3 covers 14 residues. CDR1 and CDR2 from the germline V gene are MNHNS and SASEGT. The CDR3 here is CASSRDRVYNEQFF. CDR3 DNA: TGTGCCAGCAGCCGGGACAGGGTTTACAATGAGCAGTTCTTC.

This chain uses TRBV5-1 with TRBJ1-2, with D possibly TRBD1 on 5 matching bases. Germline V gene lookup returns CDR1 SGHRS and CDR2 YFSETQ. The CDR3 sequence is 15 residues long. V was clipped by 3 bases and J by 7 bases, with 19 bases between them. The CDR3, as DNA: TGCGCCAGCAGCTATAATGGCGGGGTCGGGGCTGGCTACACCTTC. Protein sequence: CASSYNGGVGAGYTF. Filled out from reference TRBV5-1 and TRBJ1-2, the complete variable domain reads KAGVTQTPRYLIKTRGQQVTLSCSPISGHRSVSWYQQTPGQGLQFLFEYFSETQRNKGNFPGRFSGRQFSNSRSEMNVSTLELGDSALYLCASSYNGGVGAGYTFGSGTRLTVV.

This clone was seen a handful of times. This rearrangement joins TRBV4-2 to TRBJ1-1; perhaps TRBD1 as D (5 bases). This CDR3 is 13 amino acids long. The V and J ends lost 1 base and 5 bases respectively, with 8 bases between them. The germline gives CDR1 LGHNA, CDR2 YNFKEQ. CDR3: CASSQGGTTEAFF. CDR3 in DNA: TGTGCCAGCAGCCAAGGGGGGACTACTGAAGCTTTCTTT.

The chain uses TRBV4-1 and TRBJ2-3; 11 bases map to TRBD1. The V and J ends lost 1 base and 3 bases, in that order; junction bases with no gene match: 9. The CDR3 runs 18 residues. CDR1 is MGHRA, CDR2 YSYEKL, per germline. CDR3 amino acids: CASSQVSSGTGGTDTQYF. CDR3 nucleotide sequence: TGCGCCAGCAGCCAAGTATCTTCCGGGACAGGGGGTACAGATACGCAGTATTTT.